The present TCR beta chain was sequenced within a study of cytomegalovirus exposure and HLA in healthy donors. Across the whole study: Researchers previously reported finding roughly 120 million unique TCR beta sequences from roughly 170 million T cells.

On this clone itself: Its antigen is as yet unknown.

Study-level results: Rare TCR sequences dominated, though some public TCRs recurred in many donors. Later analysis associated a missense DCLRE1C variant with TCR beta V- and J-gene trimming.

The PCR made use of 60 Vbeta and 13 Jbeta primers. In the original workflow: Around 80 million unique TCR beta chains, about 10 million of them shared, were counted by a later analysis. Profiled with immunoSEQ multiplex PCR; TCRdb holds only in-frame clones, not every one. V and J calls and clone size follow that table, whereas D and trimming were derived from the DNA. This repertoire includes approximately 150,000 clones. There are 15 residues in the CDR3. The germline gives CDR1 SGHRS, CDR2 YFSETQ. V lost 4 bases and J lost 2, with 14 bases in between. The specimen was PBMCs. The chain is built from TRBV5-1 and TRBJ2-3; D may be TRBD2 (7 bases). The sequence was collected from a woman between 45 and 65 years old in good health and CMV-seronegative. The CDR3 reads CASSPVGGATDTQYF. DNA of the CDR3: TGCGCCAGCAGCCCGGTGGGGGGGGCCACAGATACGCAGTATTTT.